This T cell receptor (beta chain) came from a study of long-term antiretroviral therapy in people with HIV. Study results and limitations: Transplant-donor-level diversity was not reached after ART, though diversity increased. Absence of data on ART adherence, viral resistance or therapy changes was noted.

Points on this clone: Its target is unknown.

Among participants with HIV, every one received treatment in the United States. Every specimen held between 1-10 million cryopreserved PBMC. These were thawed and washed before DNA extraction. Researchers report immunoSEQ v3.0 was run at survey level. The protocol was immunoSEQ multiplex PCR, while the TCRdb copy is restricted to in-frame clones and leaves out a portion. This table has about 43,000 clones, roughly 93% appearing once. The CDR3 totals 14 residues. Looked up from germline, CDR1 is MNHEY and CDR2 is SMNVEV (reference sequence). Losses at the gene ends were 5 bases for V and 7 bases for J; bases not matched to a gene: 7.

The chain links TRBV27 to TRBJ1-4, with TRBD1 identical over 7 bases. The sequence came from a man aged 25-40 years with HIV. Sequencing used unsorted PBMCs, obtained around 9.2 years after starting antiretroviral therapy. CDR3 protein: CASSPRGQGEKLFF. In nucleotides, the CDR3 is TGTGCCAGCAGTCCAAGGGGGCAGGGTGAAAAACTGTTTTTT.